These T cell receptor beta chains were read from a single sample in a study of T cell clonotyping in hematopoietic cell transplantation. Repertoires were generated with immunoSEQ multiplex PCR, while TCRdb's copy carries only in-frame clones and drops some. The sample carries more than 65,000 clones, about 94% recorded once. Sequenced material: peripheral blood mononuclear cells. The source is a man between 45 and 60 years old in good health. Some clones in this sample may be carry-over from other donors' samples. The conserved cysteine and the conserved F or W are not part of the CDR3 here. D genes are given only for firm matches.

D gene,V gene,CDR3 protein
TRBD2,TRBV7-2,ASSLEPGGVYEQY
-,TRBV7-8,ASSLGSHAGGYT
TRBD1,TRBV9,ASSVGTGDSGNTIY
-,TRBV14,ASSLQGTIPEAF
-,TRBV7-9,ASSLLSGASQETQY
-,TRBV10-3,AISDRASYNEQF
TRBD2,TRBV7-3,ASSRGTSAADEQF
-,TRBV27,ASSLAGSYYNEQF
-,TRBV30,AWSVVRVGGYT
-,TRBV15,ATSNVLGGHGELF
-,TRBV29-1,SVGRQGNEQF
-,TRBV11-3,ASSLGGRGSTGELF
TRBD1,TRBV7-3,ASSLGQGGGYT
-,TRBV28,ASSLKTPHTQY
TRBD1,TRBV28,ASRPTAGGGTEAF
-,TRBV29-1,SVEGTHFEGGEQF
-,TRBV5-1,ASSLRLSDTQY
TRBD1,TRBV5-1,ASSIGQGLVETQY
-,TRBV7-3,ASSAGGANTGELF
-,TRBV15,ATSRDRAGVKDEQY
-,TRBV4-3,ASSQATSNTEAF
TRBD1,TRBV5-6,ASSFSGTGITDTQY
TRBD1,TRBV19,ATRTGYHEQF
TRBD1,TRBV29-1,SVTTGGIVMNTEAF
TRBD2,TRBV9,ASSHLGLAGVGSTGELF
TRBD2,TRBV6-6,ASSYGVAGGYEQY
-,TRBV7-9,ASSLWESAQH
-,TRBV28,ASGGPATNEKLF
-,TRBV7-8,ASSFGTNNYGYT
-,TRBV14,ASSQDLTASRTGELF